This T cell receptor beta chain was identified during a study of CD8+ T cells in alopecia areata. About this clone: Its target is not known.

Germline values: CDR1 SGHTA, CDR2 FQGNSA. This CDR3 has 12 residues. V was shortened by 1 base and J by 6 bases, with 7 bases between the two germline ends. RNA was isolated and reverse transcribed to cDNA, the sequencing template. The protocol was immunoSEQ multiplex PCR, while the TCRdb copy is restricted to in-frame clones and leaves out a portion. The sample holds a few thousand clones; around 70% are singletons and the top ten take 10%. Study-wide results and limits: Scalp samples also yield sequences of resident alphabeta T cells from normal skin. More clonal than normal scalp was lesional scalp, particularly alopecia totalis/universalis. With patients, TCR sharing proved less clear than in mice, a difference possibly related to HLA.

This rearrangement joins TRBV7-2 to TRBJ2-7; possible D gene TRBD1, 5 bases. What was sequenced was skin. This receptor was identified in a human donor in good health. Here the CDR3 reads CASSLVGVEQYF. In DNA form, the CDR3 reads TGTGCCAGCAGCTTAGTAGGGGTCGAGCAGTACTTC.